This T cell receptor beta chain comes out of a study of shared clonotypes between healthy human individuals. Naive CD8 cells comprised CD45RO-negative, CCR7-positively selected cells, excluding terminally differentiated effector memory CD45RA+ cells. Study outcomes and limitations: In contrast to clonotypes shared by all four donors, non-shared clonotypes had lower generation probabilities.

As regards this clone: Its antigen is undetermined. Other DNA sequences in this specimen translate into the identical CDR3.

Clones were sequenced by immunoSEQ multiplex PCR, and TCRdb holds only the in-frame ones, with some missing. The profile shows 800,000 or so clones, 90% to 98% of them singletons. This CDR3 has 15 residues. The germline gives CDR1 SGHAT, CDR2 FQNNGV. Deletions cut 0 bases from V and 1 base from J, with 10 bases between. Sequenced input: naive CD8+ T cells sorted from blood. The receptor was derived from a man aged 25 to 45 in good health. The J gene is TRBJ2-7, the V gene TRBV11-2; maybe TRBD1 (5 bases). CDR3 amino acids: CASSLDSPGSYEQYF. The CDR3 nucleotides read TGTGCCAGCAGCTTAGACTCCCCAGGGTCCTACGAGCAGTACTTC.